The rows below give T cell receptor beta chains drawn from one sample of a study of blood T cell repertoires in COVID-19. Here immunoSEQ multiplex PCR was the method, and the copy in TCRdb shows in-frame clones only, minus some. The sample contains a few hundred thousand clones, more than 80% of which appear only once. The sequencing sample was made of peripheral blood. The receptors were sampled from a woman aged 45-65 years with COVID-19, enrolled during active disease. CDR3s include the opening cysteine and the closing phenylalanine or tryptophan.

TRBV28 CASSATIAGGPGVEQFF
TRBV30 CAWTSTGGVNEQFF
TRBV30 CAWSGGHKNTGELFF
TRBV6-1 CASSEGRALTNVLTF
TRBV4-1 CASSQESQATGSTDTQYF
TRBV7-9 CASSSGWGRGQETQYF
TRBV2 CASRQSTDTQYF
TRBV23-1 CASSQPRGLAGVTETQYF
TRBV27 CASSSAPPDRGFSNQPQHF
TRBV19 CASSSAGTGNYGYTF
TRBV6-2/TRBV6-3 CASSPGGDRGPGANVLTF
TRBV6-2/TRBV6-3 CASSDRDRGLVTEAFF
TRBV20-1 CSAPYGSLQYF
TRBV5-1 CASRSTGARSVGEAFF
TRBV7-3 CASSGGVETDTQYF
TRBV5-1 CASSATSGRATGELFF
TRBV5-5 CASRVDFFRDTHYGYTF
TRBV11-3 CASSSSGGGQGDTGELFF
TRBV19 CASSTPGLAGVEQYF
TRBV3-1/TRBV3-2 CASSRAGTGFREQYF
TRBV11-3 CASSTRLAGGYNEQFF
TRBV7-9 CASSLGPGAGDEQYF
TRBV7-8 CASSMRASGEGEQFF
TRBV7-6 CASSIMEGANEQFF
TRBV5-6 CASSRTGPVYGYTF
TRBV7-2 CASSPRGTDSARGFFEQFF
TRBV29-1 CSVLPGAQETQYF
TRBV5-1 CASSLSSADTEAFF
TRBV19 CASSIEARDYNEQFF
TRBV6-2/TRBV6-3 CASSSLPGQGIEQYF